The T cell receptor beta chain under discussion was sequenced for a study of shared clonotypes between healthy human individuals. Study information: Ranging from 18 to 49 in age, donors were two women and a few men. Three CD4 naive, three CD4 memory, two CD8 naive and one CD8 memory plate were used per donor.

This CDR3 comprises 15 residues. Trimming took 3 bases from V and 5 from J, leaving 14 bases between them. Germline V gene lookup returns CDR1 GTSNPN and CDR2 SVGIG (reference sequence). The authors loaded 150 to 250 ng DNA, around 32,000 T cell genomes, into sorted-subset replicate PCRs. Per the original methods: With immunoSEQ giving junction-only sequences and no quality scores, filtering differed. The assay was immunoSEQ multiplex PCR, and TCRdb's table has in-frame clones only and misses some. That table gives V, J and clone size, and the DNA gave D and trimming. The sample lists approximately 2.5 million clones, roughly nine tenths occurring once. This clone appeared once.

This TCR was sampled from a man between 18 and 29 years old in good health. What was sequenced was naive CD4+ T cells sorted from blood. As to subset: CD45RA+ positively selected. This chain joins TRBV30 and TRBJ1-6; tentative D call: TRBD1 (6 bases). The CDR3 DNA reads TGTGCCTGGAGCGCCGTTGGGACAAATAATTCACCCCTCCACTTT. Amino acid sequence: CAWSAVGTNNSPLHF.